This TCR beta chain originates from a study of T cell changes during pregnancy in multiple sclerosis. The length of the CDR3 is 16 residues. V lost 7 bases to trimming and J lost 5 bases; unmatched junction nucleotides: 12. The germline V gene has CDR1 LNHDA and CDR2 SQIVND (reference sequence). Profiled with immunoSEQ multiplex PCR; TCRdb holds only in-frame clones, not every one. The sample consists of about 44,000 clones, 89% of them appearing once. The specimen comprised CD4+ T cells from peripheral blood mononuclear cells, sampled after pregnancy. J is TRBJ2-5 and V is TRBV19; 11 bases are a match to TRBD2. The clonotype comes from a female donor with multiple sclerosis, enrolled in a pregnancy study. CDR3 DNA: TGTGCCAGTACCGCCGGGACTAGCGGTTCCGGGGAGACCCAGTACTTC. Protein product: CASTAGTSGSGETQYF.